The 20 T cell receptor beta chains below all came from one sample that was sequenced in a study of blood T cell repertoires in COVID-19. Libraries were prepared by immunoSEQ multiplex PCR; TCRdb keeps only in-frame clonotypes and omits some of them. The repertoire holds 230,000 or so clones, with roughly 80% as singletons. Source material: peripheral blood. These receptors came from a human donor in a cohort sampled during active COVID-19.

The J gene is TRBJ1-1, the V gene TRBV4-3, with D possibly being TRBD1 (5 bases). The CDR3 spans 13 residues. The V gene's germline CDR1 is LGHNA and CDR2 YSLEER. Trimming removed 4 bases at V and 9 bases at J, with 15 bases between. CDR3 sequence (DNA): TGCGCCAGCAGCCCGAGCGAAGGGGCACAAGCTTTCTTT. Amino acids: CASSPSEGAQAFF.

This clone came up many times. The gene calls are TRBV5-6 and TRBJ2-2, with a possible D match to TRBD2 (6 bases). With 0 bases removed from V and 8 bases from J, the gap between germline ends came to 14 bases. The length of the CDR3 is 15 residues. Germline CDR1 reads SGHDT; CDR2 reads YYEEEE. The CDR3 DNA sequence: TGTGCCAGCAGCTTGGCGGAGGGCCTGCCAGGGGAGCTGTTTTTT. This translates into CASSLAEGLPGELFF.

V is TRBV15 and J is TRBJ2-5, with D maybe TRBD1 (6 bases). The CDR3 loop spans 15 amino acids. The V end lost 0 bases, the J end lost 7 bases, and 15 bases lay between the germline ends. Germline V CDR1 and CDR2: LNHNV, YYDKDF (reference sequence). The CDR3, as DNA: TGTGCCACCAGCAGAGATAGCAGGGGTTTATGGACCCAGTACTTC. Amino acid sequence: CATSRDSRGLWTQYF.

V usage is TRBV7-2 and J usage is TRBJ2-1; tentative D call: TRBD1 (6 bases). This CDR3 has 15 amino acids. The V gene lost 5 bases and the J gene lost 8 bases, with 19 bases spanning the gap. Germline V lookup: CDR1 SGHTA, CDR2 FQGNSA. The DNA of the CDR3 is TGTGCCAGCAGCCCGAGAAGAACAGGGAATGATGAGCAGTTCTTC. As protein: CASSPRRTGNDEQFF.

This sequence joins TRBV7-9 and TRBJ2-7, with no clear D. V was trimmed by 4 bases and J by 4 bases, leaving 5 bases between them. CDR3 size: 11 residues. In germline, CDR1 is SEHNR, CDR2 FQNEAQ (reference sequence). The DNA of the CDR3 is TGTGCCAGCAGCTCATTGTACGAGCAGTACTTC. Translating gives CASSSLYEQYF. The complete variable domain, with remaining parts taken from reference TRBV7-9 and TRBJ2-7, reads DTGVSQNPRHKITKRGQNVTFRCDPISEHNRLYWYRQTLGQGPEFLTYFQNEAQLEKSRLLSDRFSAERPKGSFSTLEIQRTEQGDSAMYLCASSSLYEQYFGPGTRLTVT.

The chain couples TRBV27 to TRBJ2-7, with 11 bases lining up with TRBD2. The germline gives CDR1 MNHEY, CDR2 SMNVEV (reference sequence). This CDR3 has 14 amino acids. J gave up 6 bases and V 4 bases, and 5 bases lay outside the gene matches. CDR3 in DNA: TGTGCCAGCAGTTCGACTAGCGGGAAGCTCGAGCAGTACTTC. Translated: CASSSTSGKLEQYF.

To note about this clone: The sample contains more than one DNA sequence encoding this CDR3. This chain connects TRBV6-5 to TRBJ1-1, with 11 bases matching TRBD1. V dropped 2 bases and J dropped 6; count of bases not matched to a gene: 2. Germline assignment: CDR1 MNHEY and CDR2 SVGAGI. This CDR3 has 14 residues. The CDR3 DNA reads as TGTGCCAGCAGTTACACGGGACAGGGGGCTGAAGCTTTCTTT. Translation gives CASSYTGQGAEAFF.

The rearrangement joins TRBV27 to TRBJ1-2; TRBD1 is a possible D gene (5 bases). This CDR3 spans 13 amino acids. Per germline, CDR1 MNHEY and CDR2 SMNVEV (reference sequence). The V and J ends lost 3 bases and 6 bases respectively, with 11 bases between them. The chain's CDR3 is CASSFRGMHGYTF. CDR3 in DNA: TGTGCCAGCAGTTTCCGGGGGATGCATGGCTACACCTTC.

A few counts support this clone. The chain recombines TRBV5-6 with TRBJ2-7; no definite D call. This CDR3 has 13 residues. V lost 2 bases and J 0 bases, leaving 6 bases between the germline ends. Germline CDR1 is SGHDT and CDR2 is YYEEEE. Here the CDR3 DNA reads TGTGCCAGCAGCTTTTACAGCTCCTACGAGCAGTACTTC. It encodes CASSFYSSYEQYF. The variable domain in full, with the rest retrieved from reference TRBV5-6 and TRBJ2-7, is DAGVTQSPTHLIKTRGQQVTLRCSPKSGHDTVSWYQQALGQGPQFIFQYYEEEERQRGNFPDRFSGHQFPNYSSELNVNALLLGDSALYLCASSFYSSYEQYFGPGTRLTVT.

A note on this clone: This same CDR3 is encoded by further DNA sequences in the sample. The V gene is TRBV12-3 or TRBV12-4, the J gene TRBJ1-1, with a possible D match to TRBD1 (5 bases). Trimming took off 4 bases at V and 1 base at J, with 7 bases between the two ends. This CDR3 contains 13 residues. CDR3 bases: TGTGCCAGCAGTTCCCAGGGGAACACTGAAGCTTTCTTT. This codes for CASSSQGNTEAFF.

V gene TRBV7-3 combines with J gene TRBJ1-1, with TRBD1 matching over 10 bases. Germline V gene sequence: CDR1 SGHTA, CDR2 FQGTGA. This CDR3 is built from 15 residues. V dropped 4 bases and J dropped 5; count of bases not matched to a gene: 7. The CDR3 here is CASSSTGGAKTEAFF. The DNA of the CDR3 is TGTGCCAGCAGCTCGACAGGGGGCGCGAAGACTGAAGCTTTCTTT.

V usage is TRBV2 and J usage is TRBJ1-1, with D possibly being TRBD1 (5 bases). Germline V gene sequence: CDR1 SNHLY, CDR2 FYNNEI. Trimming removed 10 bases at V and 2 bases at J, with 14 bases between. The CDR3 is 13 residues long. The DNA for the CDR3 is TGTGCCAACCTACAGGATCTTAACACTGAAGCTTTCTTT. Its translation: CANLQDLNTEAFF.

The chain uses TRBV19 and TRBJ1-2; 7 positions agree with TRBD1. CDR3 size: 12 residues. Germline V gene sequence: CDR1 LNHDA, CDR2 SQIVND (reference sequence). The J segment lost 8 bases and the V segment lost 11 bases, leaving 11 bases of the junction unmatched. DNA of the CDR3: TGTGCCGGGAGTGACAGGGCGCGGGGCTACACCTTC. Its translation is CAGSDRARGYTF.

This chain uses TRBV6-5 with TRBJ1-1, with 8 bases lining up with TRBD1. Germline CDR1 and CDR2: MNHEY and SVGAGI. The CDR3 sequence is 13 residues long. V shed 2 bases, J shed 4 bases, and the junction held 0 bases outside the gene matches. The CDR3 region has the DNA TGTGCCAGCAGTTACGACAGGGGCACTGAAGCTTTCTTT. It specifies CASSYDRGTEAFF.

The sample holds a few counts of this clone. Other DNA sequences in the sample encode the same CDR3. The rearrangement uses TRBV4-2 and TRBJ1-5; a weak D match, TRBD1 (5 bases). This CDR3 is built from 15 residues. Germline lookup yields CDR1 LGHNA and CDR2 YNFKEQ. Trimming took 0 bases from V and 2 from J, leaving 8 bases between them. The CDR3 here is CASSQERGGNQPQHF. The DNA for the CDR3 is TGTGCCAGCAGCCAAGAAAGGGGCGGCAATCAGCCCCAGCATTTT.

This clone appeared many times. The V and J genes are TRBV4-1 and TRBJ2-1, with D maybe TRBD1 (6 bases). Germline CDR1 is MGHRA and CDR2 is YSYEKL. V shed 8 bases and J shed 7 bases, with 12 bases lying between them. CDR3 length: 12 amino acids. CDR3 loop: CASHGGRNEQFF. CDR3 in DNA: TGCGCCAGCCATGGGGGCCGGAATGAGCAGTTCTTC.

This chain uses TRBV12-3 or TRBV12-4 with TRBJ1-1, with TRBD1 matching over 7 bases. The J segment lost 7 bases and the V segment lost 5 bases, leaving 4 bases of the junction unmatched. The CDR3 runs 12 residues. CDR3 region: CASSPGTVEAFF. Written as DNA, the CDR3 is TGTGCCAGCAGTCCAGGGACAGTTGAAGCTTTCTTT.

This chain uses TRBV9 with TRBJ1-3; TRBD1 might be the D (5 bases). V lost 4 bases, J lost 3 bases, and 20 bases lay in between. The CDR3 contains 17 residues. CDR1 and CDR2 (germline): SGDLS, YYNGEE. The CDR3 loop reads CASSPLWGGTGGNTIYF. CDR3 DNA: TGTGCCAGCAGCCCCCTTTGGGGGGGGACGGGTGGAAACACCATATATTTT.

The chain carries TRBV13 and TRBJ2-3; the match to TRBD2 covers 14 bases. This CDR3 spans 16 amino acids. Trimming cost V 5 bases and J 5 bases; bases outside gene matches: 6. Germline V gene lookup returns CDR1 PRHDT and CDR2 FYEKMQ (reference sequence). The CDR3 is CASSPGLAGAGDTQYF. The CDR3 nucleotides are TGTGCCAGCAGCCCGGGACTAGCGGGAGCGGGAGATACGCAGTATTTT.

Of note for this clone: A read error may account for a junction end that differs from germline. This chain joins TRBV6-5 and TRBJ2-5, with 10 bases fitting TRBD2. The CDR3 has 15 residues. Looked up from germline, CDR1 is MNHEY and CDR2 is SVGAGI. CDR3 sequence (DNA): TGTGCCAGCAGCAGGCTAGCGGGAGACCAGGAGACCCAGTACTTC. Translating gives CASSRLAGDQETQYF.